These 18 T cell receptor beta chains were all obtained from the same sample, sequenced in a study of blood T cell repertoires in COVID-19 (dated by TCRdb to 2020 to 2021). Library method: the immunoSEQ multiplex PCR assay. Here the immuneACCESS table is served through TCRdb, limited to in-frame sequences with V and J called. Missing clones are a known gap in these copies; in checked studies unresolved V genes cover under half, and the rest lacks a known reason. The sample contains around 200,000 clones, more than 65% of them found a single time. Approximately 2.5% of the sample rests with the top ten. Sequencing was done on a sample of peripheral blood. Receptors were obtained from a human donor with acute or convalescent COVID-19. The donor label of this sample is uncertain.

The chain recombines TRBV11-2 with TRBJ2-2, with TRBD2 matching 9 bases. The CDR3 is 16 amino acids. Germline V gene sequence: CDR1 SGHAT, CDR2 FQNNGV. V was pared by 6 bases and J by 7 bases, with 12 bases of the junction left unmatched. The CDR3 loop is CASRLRAGGLGGELFF. CDR3 sequence (DNA): TGTGCCAGCAGACTTCGGGCGGGAGGGCTTGGCGGGGAGCTGTTTTTT.

The V call is TRBV30, the J call TRBJ2-7; 14 bases match TRBD2. V shed 3 bases, J shed 2 bases, and the junction held 9 bases outside the gene matches. The germline CDR1 and CDR2 sequences are GTSNPN and SVGIG (reference sequence). This CDR3 region has 17 residues. In nucleotides, the CDR3 is TGTGCCTGGAGACCTTGGACTAGCGGGGGGCAGGCCTACGAGCAGTACTTC. It yields the protein CAWRPWTSGGQAYEQYF.

The V and J genes are TRBV28 and TRBJ2-1, with TRBD2 matching 12 bases. Germline CDR1 reads MDHEN; CDR2 reads SYDVKM. Trimming cost V 6 bases and J 1 base; bases outside gene matches: 1. CDR3 size: 15 residues. DNA of the CDR3: TGTGCCAGCAGACTAGCGGGAGGTTCCTACAATGAGCAGTTCTTC. It translates to CASRLAGGSYNEQFF.

V is TRBV6-6 and J is TRBJ2-2; 7 bases map to TRBD2. V was clipped by 6 bases and J by 7 bases; unmatched bases: 8. There are 14 residues in the CDR3. Germline CDR1 is MNHNY and CDR2 is SVGAGI (reference sequence). The CDR3 reads CASSPYGGVGELFF. CDR3 in DNA: TGTGCCAGCAGCCCATATGGGGGGGTCGGGGAGCTGTTTTTT.

The chain has TRBV6-5 and TRBJ1-2; tentative D call: TRBD1 (5 bases). Germline CDR1 reads MNHEY; CDR2 reads SVGAGI. Trimming removed 4 bases from V and 5 bases from J, with 20 bases in between. The CDR3 sequence is 16 residues long. The CDR3 DNA reads as TGTGCCAGCAGTTCCCCTCTCGGGGGAGGAACGTATGGCTACACCTTC. The encoded protein is CASSSPLGGGTYGYTF.

V usage is TRBV28 and J usage is TRBJ1-1; tentatively, D is TRBD1 (5 bases). V was pared by 5 bases and J by 1 base, with 17 bases between. Germline CDR1 MDHEN, CDR2 SYDVKM. The CDR3 is made up of 16 amino acids. Here the CDR3 reads CASSPPRQRPNTEAFF. The CDR3 DNA follows: TGTGCCAGCAGTCCCCCCCGACAGAGACCGAACACTGAAGCTTTCTTT.

The chain uses TRBV7-2 and TRBJ2-3; no firm D call. Trimming cost V 1 base and J 0 bases, with 8 bases left between them. CDR1 and CDR2 (germline): SGHTA, FQGNSA. The CDR3 consists of 15 residues. CDR3 loop: CASSLGRLSTDTQYF. CDR3 sequence (DNA): TGTGCCAGCAGCTTAGGAAGACTCAGCACAGATACGCAGTATTTT.

This chain joins TRBV2 and TRBJ2-3, with D maybe TRBD2 (6 bases). Germline V gene data show CDR1 as SNHLY and CDR2 as FYNNEI. The CDR3 has 16 amino acids. V was cut by 3 bases and J by 8 bases, with 21 bases left in between. For the CDR3, the DNA is TGTGCCAGCAGTGATCTAGCGAAGAGGAGACCAGCTACGCAGTATTTT. Residues: CASSDLAKRRPATQYF.

This sequence joins TRBV7-3 and TRBJ2-2; maybe TRBD2 (5 bases). The CDR3 is 13 residues long. The germline V and J ends were trimmed by 5 bases and 6 bases, with 10 bases remaining between them. The V gene's germline CDR1 is SGHTA and CDR2 FQGTGA. The CDR3: CASSPRLSGELFF. The CDR3 region has the DNA TGTGCCAGCAGCCCCCGACTATCCGGGGAGCTGTTTTTT.

The V gene is TRBV30, the J gene TRBJ1-2, with 8 bases lining up with TRBD1. The V segment lost 0 bases and the J segment 6 bases; nucleotides outside the gene matches: 6. In germline, CDR1 is GTSNPN, CDR2 SVGIG (reference sequence). The CDR3 runs 14 residues. The DNA for the CDR3 is TGTGCCTGGAGTGTAAAGGACAGGGTGAATGGCTACACCTTC. It yields the protein CAWSVKDRVNGYTF.

The genes are TRBV7-6 and TRBJ2-5; possible D gene TRBD1, 5 bases. V was clipped by 5 bases and J by 5 bases, with 21 bases between them. Germline loops: CDR1 SGHVS, CDR2 FNYEAQ. CDR3 length equals 16 residues. The CDR3 loop reads CASSPHLIGVGETQYF. The CDR3 DNA reads TGTGCCAGCAGCCCGCATCTGATAGGGGTAGGGGAGACCCAGTACTTC.

V usage is TRBV19 and J usage is TRBJ2-7; 10 bases fit TRBD1. The junction had 8 bases not matched to a gene; V was cut back by 5 bases and J by 4 bases. The germline V gene has CDR1 LNHDA and CDR2 SQIVND (reference sequence). The length of the CDR3 is 15 residues. This CDR3 reads CASSFTGTGVYEQYF. CDR3 sequence (DNA): TGTGCCAGTAGTTTCACCGGGACAGGGGTTTACGAGCAGTACTTC.

The chain combines TRBV5-6 with TRBJ2-3; 9 positions agree with TRBD1. V lost 4 bases, J lost 12 bases, and 12 bases stayed unmatched. Germline loops: CDR1 SGHDT, CDR2 YYEEEE. The CDR3 runs to 14 residues. In nucleotides, the CDR3 is TGTGCCAGCAGCCTACTAGCCGGGACAGGGTTTCAGTATTTT. The encoded protein is CASSLLAGTGFQYF. Filled out from reference TRBV5-6 and TRBJ2-3, the complete variable domain reads DAGVTQSPTHLIKTRGQQVTLRCSPKSGHDTVSWYQQALGQGPQFIFQYYEEEERQRGNFPDRFSGHQFPNYSSELNVNALLLGDSALYLCASSLLAGTGFQYFGPGTRLTVL.

The chain joins TRBV30 to TRBJ1-4, with TRBD1 identical over 8 bases. There are 15 residues in the CDR3. Germline lookup yields CDR1 GTSNPN and CDR2 SVGIG (reference sequence). V gave up 1 base and J gave up 6 bases; unmatched junction bases: 7. CDR3 DNA sequence: TGTGCCTGGAGTGGGTCACAGGGGGTAGATGAAAAACTGTTTTTT. It encodes CAWSGSQGVDEKLFF.

In its sample, this clone was seen once. The rearrangement links TRBV3-1 (or the pseudogene TRBV3-2) to TRBJ1-1; 12 bases are a match to TRBD1. Germline trimming cut 1 base from V and 4 bases from J; bases unmatched to any gene: 4. Germline-derived CDR1 and CDR2 are LGHDT and YNNKEL (reference sequence). This CDR3 has 16 residues. The CDR3 spells CASSQGGTGGLTEAFF. In nucleotides, the CDR3 is TGTGCCAGCAGCCAAGGCGGGACAGGGGGCCTCACTGAAGCTTTCTTT.

This clone has only one observation. This chain uses TRBV6-5 with TRBJ1-1; D is ambiguous. This CDR3 comprises 13 residues. The V gene lost 6 bases and the J gene lost 4 bases, with 12 bases spanning the gap. Per germline, CDR1 MNHEY and CDR2 SVGAGI. The CDR3 loop is CASREGLATEAFF. CDR3 in DNA: TGTGCCAGCAGGGAGGGTCTGGCCACTGAAGCTTTCTTT.

The V call is TRBV5-1, the J call TRBJ1-2; tentatively, D is TRBD1 (6 bases). This CDR3 spans 14 amino acids. Germline-derived CDR1 and CDR2 are SGHRS and YFSETQ. Deletions cut 2 bases from V and 8 bases from J, with 16 bases between. DNA of the CDR3: TGCGCCAGCAGCTTAGAACAGGGAGAGTCCGGCTACACCTTC. This translates into CASSLEQGESGYTF.

The chain has TRBV19 and TRBJ1-2; D is ambiguous. Per the germline V gene, CDR1 is LNHDA and CDR2 is SQIVND (reference sequence). CDR3 length: 15 residues. Trimming pared 0 bases from V and 4 bases from J, leaving 12 bases between. Written as DNA, the CDR3 is TGTGCCAGTAGTATAGATCGGGAGGGCAGCTATGGCTACACCTTC. Translating it yields CASSIDREGSYGYTF.